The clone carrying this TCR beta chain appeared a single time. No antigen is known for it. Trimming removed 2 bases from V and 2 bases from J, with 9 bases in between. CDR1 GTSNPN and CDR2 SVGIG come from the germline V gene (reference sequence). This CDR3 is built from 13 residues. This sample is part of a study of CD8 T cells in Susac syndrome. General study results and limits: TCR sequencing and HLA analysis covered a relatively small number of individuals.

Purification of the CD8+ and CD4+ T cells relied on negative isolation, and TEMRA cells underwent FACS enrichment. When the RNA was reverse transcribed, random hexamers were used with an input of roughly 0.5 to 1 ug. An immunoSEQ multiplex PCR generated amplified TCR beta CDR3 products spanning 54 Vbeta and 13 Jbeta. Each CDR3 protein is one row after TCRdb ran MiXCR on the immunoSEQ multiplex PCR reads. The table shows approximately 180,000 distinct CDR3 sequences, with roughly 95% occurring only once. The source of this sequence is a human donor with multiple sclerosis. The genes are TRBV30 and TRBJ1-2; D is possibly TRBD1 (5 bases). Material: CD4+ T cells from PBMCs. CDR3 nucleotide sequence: TGTGCCTGGAGTCTGGGGGGGAACTATGGCTACACCTTC. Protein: CAWSLGGNYGYTF.